Below, one T cell receptor (beta chain) is given with its context. Its antigen is still unknown. These data belong to a study of neoadjuvant anti-PD-1 for oral cavity cancer. At the level of the study: Non-progressing patients received a fourth nivolumab dose near day 43, then surgery on days 50-56. Points from the study as a whole: With a few patients per group, TCR findings need larger cohorts.

Time point noted: after neoadjuvant nivolumab, at surgical resection. Germline CDR1 SGDLS, CDR2 YYNGEE. V lost 0 bases and J 0 bases, leaving 9 bases between the germline ends. CDR3 length: 15 residues. Tumor libraries mostly used roughly 5.2 ug genomic DNA, two replicates each. Using immunoSEQ multiplex PCR, the repertoire was profiled, and TCRdb retains in-frame clones only, with some absent. The sample records approximately 15,000 clones, roughly two fifths being singletons. Sequenced material: tumor tissue, taken after nivolumab (anti-PD-1) treatment. The sequence derives from a person aged 35-79 years with oral cavity squamous cell carcinoma. This chain links TRBV9 with TRBJ2-5, with no clear D. As DNA, the CDR3 is TGTGCCAGCAGCGTAGACGGCAGGTACCAAGAGACCCAGTACTTC. This sequence encodes CASSVDGRYQETQYF.